This paragraph reports one TCR beta chain. These data come from a study of blood T cell repertoires in COVID-19. Study at large: T cells, B-cell-depleted T cells, or PBMCs supplied cDNA or gDNA.

CDR3 length equals 14 residues. In germline, CDR1 is SEHNR, CDR2 FQNEAQ (reference sequence). Trimming stripped 3 bases from V and 5 bases from J, with 13 bases between. The data were produced by immunoSEQ multiplex PCR, yet TCRdb's version contains in-frame clones alone and is incomplete. In the table there are 300,000 to 450,000 clones, over 75% of which are singletons. The sequence was obtained from a young woman with COVID-19, enrolled during active disease. The specimen sequenced was peripheral blood. The chain combines TRBV7-9 with TRBJ2-5, with D tentatively TRBD1 (5 bases). The CDR3 nucleotides are TGTGCCAGCAGCTTCGGATCAGGGCGGGAGACCCAGTACTTC. Amino acid sequence: CASSFGSGRETQYF.